The next 4 T cell receptor beta chains were all read from a single sample in a study of T cells in Graves' hyperthyroidism and ophthalmopathy. RNA transcripts gave rise to amplified TCR beta CDR3 regions. TCR CDR3 underwent first-round RT-PCR with the HTBI primer set. TCRdb redid the calling of the multiplex PCR reads with MiXCR, one entry per CDR3 protein. Of hundreds of thousands of distinct CDR3 sequences listed, more than 14% are singletons. The sample taken for sequencing was blood. Source of these receptors: a woman between 45 and 65 years old with Graves' ophthalmopathy.

This clonotype was counted many times. The chain recombines TRBV6-1 with TRBJ1-5; a possible D gene is TRBD1 (5 bases). V was pared by 1 base and J by 4 bases, with 11 bases between. CDR1 is MNHNS and CDR2 is SASEGT in the germline V gene. The CDR3 covers 15 residues. The CDR3 loop is CASSEVGGWNQPQHF. The CDR3 bases are TGTGCCAGCAGTGAAGTCGGGGGTTGGAATCAGCCCCAGCATTTT.

This clonotype was counted many times. This chain connects TRBV5-6 to TRBJ2-2, with 8 bases that match TRBD1. CDR1 is SGHDT, CDR2 YYEEEE, per germline. The junction had 6 bases not matched to a gene; V was cut back by 4 bases and J by 4 bases. This CDR3 is built from 15 residues. CDR3 nucleotides: TGTGCCAGCAGCGGAGTGGACAGGGCCACCGGGGAGCTGTTTTTT. Residues: CASSGVDRATGELFF.

The chain recombines TRBV7-2 with TRBJ2-4; D call uncertain. Germline CDR1 reads SGHTA; CDR2 reads FQGNSA. V lost 1 base, J lost 0 bases, and 10 bases lay in between. This CDR3 spans 16 amino acids. Written as DNA, the CDR3 is TGTGCCAGCAGCTTAGATATGGCAGTAGCCAAAAACATTCAGTACTTC. It translates to CASSLDMAVAKNIQYF. The variable domain in full, completed from reference TRBV7-2 and TRBJ2-4, reads GAGVSQSPSNKVTEKGKDVELRCDPISGHTALYWYRQSLGQGLEFLIYFQGNSAPDKSGLPSDRFSAERTGGSVSTLTIQRTQQEDSAVYLCASSLDMAVAKNIQYFGAGTRLSVL.

The table lists this clonotype with many counts. V and J are TRBV7-9 and TRBJ1-2; no firm D call. This CDR3 contains 13 residues. V dropped 4 bases and J dropped 7 bases, with 13 bases sitting between them. Germline values: CDR1 SEHNR, CDR2 FQNEAQ (reference sequence). In nucleotides, the CDR3 is TGTGCCAGCAGCTCCTCCGGGTCCGTTGGCTACACCTTC. Translating gives CASSSSGSVGYTF.